The 5 T cell receptor beta chains reported below all come from one sample, sequenced in a study of T cell responses to AZD1222 COVID-19 vaccine. The protocol was immunoSEQ multiplex PCR, while the TCRdb copy is restricted to in-frame clones and leaves out a portion. The repertoire holds around 83,000 clones, with about 82% as singletons. Material: peripheral blood, obtained on day 0 of AZD1222 vaccination. The receptors originated from an adult in good health.

The V gene is TRBV7-2, the J gene TRBJ1-4; D remains unclear. The CDR3 is made up of 12 amino acids. V was cut by 4 bases and J by 11 bases, with 11 bases left in between. The germline V gene encodes CDR1 SGHTA and CDR2 FQGNSA. The CDR3 region is CASSSPAGKLFF. The CDR3 DNA sequence: TGTGCCAGCAGCTCGCCAGCAGGCAAACTGTTTTTT. Supplemented by reference TRBV7-2 and TRBJ1-4, the full variable domain reads GAGVSQSPSNKVTEKGKDVELRCDPISGHTALYWYRQSLGQGLEFLIYFQGNSAPDKSGLPSDRFSAERTGGSVSTLTIQRTQQEDSAVYLCASSSPAGKLFFGSGTQLSVL.

The rearrangement joins TRBV27 to TRBJ1-2, with 10 bases aligning to TRBD1. J lost 5 bases, V lost 6 bases, and 6 bases had no gene match. Germline V gives CDR1 MNHEY, CDR2 SMNVEV (reference sequence). CDR3 size: 14 residues. The CDR3 sequence: CASSARTGGYGYTF. The CDR3 DNA sequence: TGTGCCAGCAGCGCCCGGACAGGGGGATATGGCTACACCTTC.

V and J are TRBV4-3 and TRBJ2-7; D possibly corresponds to TRBD1 (6 bases). The CDR3 sequence is 14 residues long. Trimming cost V 5 bases and J 6 bases, with 17 bases left between them. Germline-derived CDR1 and CDR2 are LGHNA and YSLEER. The CDR3 is CASSIDRLPAEQYF. The CDR3 bases are TGCGCCAGCAGCATAGACAGGCTCCCTGCCGAGCAGTACTTC.

CDR3 sequence (DNA): TGTGCCAGCAGCCCGAACTCCTACAATGAGCAGTTCTTC. The encoded protein is CASSPNSYNEQFF. This rearrangement joins TRBV7-3 to TRBJ2-1; D gene uncertain. V was pared by 5 bases and J by 0 bases, with 5 bases between. CDR1 is SGHTA and CDR2 is FQGTGA in the germline V gene. There are 13 residues in the CDR3.

The chain carries TRBV11-2 and TRBJ2-1, with D maybe TRBD2 (5 bases). This CDR3 is built from 14 residues. Germline V CDR1 and CDR2: SGHAT, FQNNGV. Trimming removed 3 bases at V and 6 bases at J, with 12 bases between. DNA of the CDR3: TGTGCCAGCAGCTTCATCGGTGGAGGCAATGAGCAGTTCTTC. It is translated as CASSFIGGGNEQFF.